This T cell receptor beta chain came from a study of T cell responses to AZD1222 COVID-19 vaccine (dated by TCRdb to about 2021). In terms of the full investigation: A total of 233 trial participants underwent TCR sequencing, of whom 207 received two doses of AZD1222 and around 25 received two doses of the MenACWY control vaccine. Trial participants were enrolled by age into subgroups of 18-55, 56-69 and 70-plus years, and about 150, 27 and 61 TCR-sequenced participants, respectively, were included in these subgroups. Overall study results and their limits: After two AZD1222 doses, both the breadth and the depth of spike-specific TCRs were significantly higher than at day 0 and than in MenACWY recipients. No day 14 peak-response samples were available, so repertoires were characterized only after the peak T cell response. Epitopes outside the regions mutated in the B.1.351 and B.1.1.7 variants were reportedly recognized by nearly half of the unique spike-specific TCRs. Participants were mostly white British and included more females than males, and it was suggested by the authors that clonal diversity may have been underestimated. In the small 56-69-year group, the increase in depth fell short of significance, most likely because of low power. Conclusions about previously exposed vaccinees are limited, since just five or six AZD1222 recipients were seropositive for SARS-CoV-2 at baseline. Vaccine-associated CD4 TCRs spanned the whole spike protein, with dominant responses in regions 160-218 and 743-854.

About this clone: It lacks a known antigen. The input lacks base qualities; no much larger clone sits a single base away.

The CDR3 regions of human TCRbeta chains were subjected to immunosequencing. Processing in the source paper ran as follows. Repertoire TCRs were matched against a reference library of SARS-CoV-2-specific TCRs generated with the MIRA antigen-specificity platform. Breadth was defined as the fraction of unique TCRs that were SARS-CoV-2-associated, and depth was defined as the fraction of total T cells that were SARS-CoV-2-associated. Each spike-specific TCR was assigned to its reactive spike region and to a CD4 or CD8 class using the MIRA data. Log10-transformed breadth and depth values were compared by one-way ANOVA with Sidak's multiple comparisons tests. The source is immuneACCESS, and TCRdb retained only in-frame sequences with V and J called. Part of the clones is not carried over; for the studies checked, unresolved V genes explain less than half of this, and the remainder is unexplained. The D gene and trimming were derived from the DNA, and the V and J assignments and clone size from that table. Recorded for this sample are roughly 120,000 clones; about 90% of them occurred a single time. The leading ten clones occupy around 1.5% of the sample.

Read against the paper, the sample's time point label means: about 28 days (+/-7) after the second vaccine dose. AZD1222 recipients with second doses at about 4 weeks or about 12 weeks were pooled, because spike-specific TCR depth and breadth did not differ between schedules. Vaccinee samples were obtained from the UK trials COV001 and COV002, which included a single-blind randomized controlled phase 2/3 trial of AZD1222 (ChAdOx1 nCoV-19) in healthy adults. For TCRbeta chain sequencing, PBMC samples were collected from trial participants at day 0 and at day 28 after the second dose. V ends up 4 bases short and J 8 bases short, with an unmatched junction base count of 8. CDR3 length: 14 amino acids, cysteine to phenylalanine. The kept DNA is CDR3 alone, 42 bases in frame from the first base. Per the germline V gene, SGDLS is the CDR1 and YYNGEE is the CDR2.

The chain joins TRBV9 to TRBJ1-5; 8 bases in the middle match TRBD1. Sequencing used peripheral blood, obtained 28 days after the second AZD1222 dose. The source is an adult who received the AZD1222 COVID-19 vaccine. The base sequence is TGTGCCAGCAGCTTACGGGACAGGTATGAGCCCCAGCATTTT. Its coded protein is CASSLRDRYEPQHF.